Detailed here is one T cell receptor beta chain. Libraries were prepared by immunoSEQ multiplex PCR; TCRdb keeps only in-frame clonotypes and omits some of them. The table has almost 250,000 clones, about 82% seen once. This entry comes from a study of blood T cell repertoires in COVID-19. The CDR3 has 13 residues. Germline V CDR1 and CDR2: SNHLY, FYNNEI. V lost 3 bases to trimming and J lost 4 bases, with 6 bases between them. V and J are TRBV2 and TRBJ2-2, with D possibly TRBD1 on 5 matching bases. The receptor was derived from a woman older than 75 with COVID-19, enrolled during active disease. The sequenced material came from peripheral blood. CDR3 bases: TGTGCCAGCAGTGATCAGGGCACCGGGGAGCTGTTTTTT. Encoded protein: CASSDQGTGELFF.